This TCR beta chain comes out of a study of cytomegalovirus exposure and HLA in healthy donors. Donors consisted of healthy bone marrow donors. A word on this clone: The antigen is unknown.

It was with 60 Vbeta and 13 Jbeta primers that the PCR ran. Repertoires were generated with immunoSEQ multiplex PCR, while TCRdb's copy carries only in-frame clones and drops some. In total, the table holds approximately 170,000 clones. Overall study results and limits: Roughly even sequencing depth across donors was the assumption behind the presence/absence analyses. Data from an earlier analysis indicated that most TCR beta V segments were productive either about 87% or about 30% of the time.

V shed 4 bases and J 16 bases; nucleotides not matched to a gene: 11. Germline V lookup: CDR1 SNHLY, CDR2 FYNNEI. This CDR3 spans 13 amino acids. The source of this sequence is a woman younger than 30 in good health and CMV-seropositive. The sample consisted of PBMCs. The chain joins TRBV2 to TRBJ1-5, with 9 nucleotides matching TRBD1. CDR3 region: CASSAEFTGGIHF. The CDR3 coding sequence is TGTGCCAGCAGTGCCGAATTTACAGGGGGCATCCATTTT.